A selection of T cell receptor beta chains follows, all from one sample in a study of CD8+ T cells in alopecia areata. TCRdb's copy holds only in-frame clones and misses some; the assay was immunoSEQ multiplex PCR. The data show some 98,000 clones, about 64% seen once. The specimen comprised CD8+ T cells sorted from blood, sampled at week 4, from a patient treated with tofacitinib. The source is a human donor with alopecia areata. Both conserved end residues are part of each CDR3. A D gene is named only where the DNA matches it firmly. Size is stated for part of the rows, as once, few or many counts, or as a class when the clone is expanded.

D gene: .; J gene: TRBJ1-4; clone size: .; V gene: TRBV29-1; CDR3 DNA: TGCAGCGTTGAAGATCTTTCGGAGGGAAGCGGTGAAAAACTGTTTTTT; CDR3 protein: CSVEDLSEGSGEKLFF
D gene: .; J gene: TRBJ2-2; clone size: .; V gene: TRBV30; CDR3 DNA: TGTGCCTGGAGGCTGGCAGGGGACACCGGGGAGCTGTTTTTT; CDR3 protein: CAWRLAGDTGELFF
D gene: TRBD1; J gene: TRBJ2-7; clone size: few; V gene: TRBV5-1; CDR3 DNA: TGCGCCAGCAGCCTTGGACAGGGGGCTACCTACGAGCAGTACTTC; CDR3 protein: CASSLGQGATYEQYF
D gene: .; J gene: TRBJ2-3; clone size: few; V gene: TRBV27; CDR3 DNA: TGTGCCAGCAGCGATAGCACAGATACGCAGTATTTT; CDR3 protein: CASSDSTDTQYF
D gene: TRBD2; J gene: TRBJ2-5; clone size: few; V gene: TRBV7-9; CDR3 DNA: TGTGCCAGCAGCTTGCCTAGCGGGATCGAAGAGACCCAGTACTTC; CDR3 protein: CASSLPSGIEETQYF
D gene: TRBD2; J gene: TRBJ2-5; clone size: .; V gene: TRBV9; CDR3 DNA: TGTGCCAGCACCCCTGGGCGGGGGGCCCTAGAGACCCAGTACTTC; CDR3 protein: CASTPGRGALETQYF
D gene: TRBD2; J gene: TRBJ2-1; clone size: .; V gene: TRBV7-9; CDR3 DNA: TGTGCCAGCAGCTTAGAACTAGCGGGGGCCAATGAGCAGTTCTTC; CDR3 protein: CASSLELAGANEQFF
D gene: TRBD1; J gene: TRBJ2-2; clone size: .; V gene: TRBV9; CDR3 DNA: TGTGCCAGCAGCTCACGGGACAGGGCACGAATGGATGCCGGGGAGCTGTTTTTT; CDR3 protein: CASSSRDRARMDAGELFF
D gene: TRBD2; J gene: TRBJ2-7; clone size: .; V gene: TRBV7-6; CDR3 DNA: TGTGCCAGCAGCTTAGCAGGTGGGACTAGCGGGCAGTACTTC; CDR3 protein: CASSLAGGTSGQYF
D gene: .; J gene: TRBJ2-1; clone size: .; V gene: TRBV29-1; CDR3 DNA: TGCAGCGTTGAAAGTTGGACGGGAAATGAGCAGTTCTTC; CDR3 protein: CSVESWTGNEQFF
D gene: TRBD1; J gene: TRBJ2-7; clone size: .; V gene: TRBV7-9; CDR3 DNA: TGTGCCAGCAGCTTTGGACAGGGCTCCTACGAGCAGTACTTC; CDR3 protein: CASSFGQGSYEQYF
D gene: .; J gene: TRBJ1-1; clone size: .; V gene: TRBV7-2; CDR3 DNA: TGTGCCAGCAGCTTATTGGCAGGCTTTGGTGAAGCTTTCTTT; CDR3 protein: CASSLLAGFGEAFF
D gene: TRBD2; J gene: TRBJ2-3; clone size: .; V gene: TRBV5-1; CDR3 DNA: TGCGCCAGCAGCTCCCGACTAGCGGGACCCACAGATACGCAGTATTTT; CDR3 protein: CASSSRLAGPTDTQYF
D gene: .; J gene: TRBJ2-7; clone size: .; V gene: TRBV5-4; CDR3 DNA: TGTGCCAGCAGCTTGGTCACGAACTACGAGCAGTACTTC; CDR3 protein: CASSLVTNYEQYF
D gene: .; J gene: TRBJ2-7; clone size: .; V gene: TRBV30; CDR3 DNA: TGTGCCTGGGGCCATTTACAAGAGCAGTACTTC; CDR3 protein: CAWGHLQEQYF
D gene: .; J gene: TRBJ2-7; clone size: .; V gene: TRBV4-3; CDR3 DNA: TGCGCCAGCAGCCAAGATAGGGGACGGAACTACGAGCAGTACTTC; CDR3 protein: CASSQDRGRNYEQYF
D gene: .; J gene: TRBJ1-3; clone size: .; V gene: TRBV29-1; CDR3 DNA: TGCAGCGTTGAAAGTAGGGGGGACCCTGGAAACACCATATATTTT; CDR3 protein: CSVESRGDPGNTIYF
D gene: .; J gene: TRBJ2-3; clone size: .; V gene: TRBV4-1; CDR3 DNA: TGCGCCAGCAGCCTCGGGAGCGAGTGGACCACGTTCGATACGCAGTATTTT; CDR3 protein: CASSLGSEWTTFDTQYF
D gene: .; J gene: TRBJ1-1; clone size: few; V gene: TRBV9; CDR3 DNA: TGTGCCAGCAGCGTACCTGTGAACACTGAAGCTTTCTTT; CDR3 protein: CASSVPVNTEAFF
D gene: .; J gene: TRBJ1-1; clone size: few; V gene: TRBV30; CDR3 DNA: TGTGCCTGGAGCGGAAACATGAACACTGAAGCTTTCTTT; CDR3 protein: CAWSGNMNTEAFF
D gene: .; J gene: TRBJ2-3; clone size: .; V gene: TRBV5-1; CDR3 DNA: TGCGCCAGCAGCTTTTACCAGGCCAGCGGAGATACGCAGTATTTT; CDR3 protein: CASSFYQASGDTQYF
D gene: .; J gene: TRBJ2-2; clone size: .; V gene: TRBV4-1; CDR3 DNA: TGCGCCAGCAGCCCTTCAGGGGTACCGGCGGAGCTGTTTTTT; CDR3 protein: CASSPSGVPAELFF
D gene: .; J gene: TRBJ2-3; clone size: .; V gene: TRBV5-8; CDR3 DNA: TGTGCCAGCAGCCACGACCCGCGCTGGCAGTATTTT; CDR3 protein: CASSHDPRWQYF
D gene: .; J gene: TRBJ2-3; clone size: .; V gene: TRBV28; CDR3 DNA: TGTGCCAGCAGTTTTTTCAGGGGAGATACGCAGTATTTT; CDR3 protein: CASSFFRGDTQYF